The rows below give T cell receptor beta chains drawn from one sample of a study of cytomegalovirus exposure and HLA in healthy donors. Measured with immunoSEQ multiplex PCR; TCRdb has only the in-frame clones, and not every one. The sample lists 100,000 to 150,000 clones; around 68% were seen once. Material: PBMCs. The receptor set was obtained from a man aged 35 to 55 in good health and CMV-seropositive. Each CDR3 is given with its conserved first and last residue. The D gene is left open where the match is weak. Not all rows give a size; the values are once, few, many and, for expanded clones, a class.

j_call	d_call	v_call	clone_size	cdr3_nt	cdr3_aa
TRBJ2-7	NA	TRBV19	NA	TGTGCCAGTAGTCGAACACAGGGTTACAGCGAGCAGTACTTC	CASSRTQGYSEQYF
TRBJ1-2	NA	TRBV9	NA	TGTGCCAGCAGCGCGGGGGTTGTCCGTGGCTACACCTTC	CASSAGVVRGYTF
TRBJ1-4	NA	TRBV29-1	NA	TGCAGCGTTGCGACGGTGGAGGGTGAAAAACTGTTTTTT	CSVATVEGEKLFF
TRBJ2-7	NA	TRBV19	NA	TGTGCCAGTAGTTCCGAAGTTGGTGAGGTAGAGCAGTACTTC	CASSSEVGEVEQYF
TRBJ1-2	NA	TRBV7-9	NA	TGTGCCAGCAGCTACGGACAGTTATCGTTCTACACCTTC	CASSYGQLSFYTF
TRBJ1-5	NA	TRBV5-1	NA	TGCGCCAGCAGACAGGGCCCTTTTAATCAGCCCCAGCATTTT	CASRQGPFNQPQHF
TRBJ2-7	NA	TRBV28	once	TGTGCCAGCGGAGTTGGGACAACGTTCTACGAGCAGTACTTC	CASGVGTTFYEQYF
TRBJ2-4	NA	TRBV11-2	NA	TGTGCCAGCACTCAACGGGAGATTCAGTACTTC	CASTQREIQYF
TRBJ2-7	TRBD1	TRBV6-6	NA	TGTGCCAGCAGCTCCGCGGGACAGGGGGCTTTACACGAGCAGTACTTC	CASSSAGQGALHEQYF
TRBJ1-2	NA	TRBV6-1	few	TGTGCCAGCAGTGAAGCGAGGACAGAGCCTCGGATGATTTATAACTATGGCTACACCTTC	CASSEARTEPRMIYNYGYTF
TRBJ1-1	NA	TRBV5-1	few	TGCGCCAGCAGGTGGGGCGGGGACACTGAAGCTTTCTTT	CASRWGGDTEAFF
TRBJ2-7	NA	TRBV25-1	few	TGTGCCAGCAGTGAATACGGGGATTACGAGCAGTACTTC	CASSEYGDYEQYF
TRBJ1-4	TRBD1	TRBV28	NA	TGTGCCAGCAGTTTCGGGGACAGGGTCAGGAATGTGTTTTTT	CASSFGDRVRNVFF
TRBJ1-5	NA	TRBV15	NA	TGTGCCACCAGCGATAAGTCTCGGAGGGCCACCAATCAGCCCCAGCATTTT	CATSDKSRRATNQPQHF
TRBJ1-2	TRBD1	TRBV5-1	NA	TGCGCCAGCAGCGCGGGGACAGTTTCTCTTGGCTACACCTTC	CASSAGTVSLGYTF
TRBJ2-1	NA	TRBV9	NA	TGTGCCAGCAGCGTAGCGGTTAGCCGTGATGAGCAGTTCTTC	CASSVAVSRDEQFF
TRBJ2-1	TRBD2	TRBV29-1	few	TGCAGCGTTGGGGGGACTAGCTTAAGGAATGAGCAGTTCTTC	CSVGGTSLRNEQFF
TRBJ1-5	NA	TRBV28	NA	TGTGCCAGCAGTTCCAGGGTGTTTAGCAATCAGCCCCAGCATTTT	CASSSRVFSNQPQHF
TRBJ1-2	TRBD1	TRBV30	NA	TGTGCCTGGAGTGCACCCCGACAGGGAATGGGATATGGCTACACCTTC	CAWSAPRQGMGYGYTF
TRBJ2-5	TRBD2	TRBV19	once	TGTGCCAGTAGTTATGATACAGCTAGCGGGGAGAAAGAGACCCAGTACTTC	CASSYDTASGEKETQYF
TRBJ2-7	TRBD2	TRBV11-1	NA	TGTGCCAGCAGCTTAGAGGCGGGAGAGGGCTCGAGGCAGTACTTC	CASSLEAGEGSRQYF
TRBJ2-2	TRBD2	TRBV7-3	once	TGTGCCAGCAGCCAGCTAGCGGGAGGTCCAGGGACCGGGGAGCTGTTTTTT	CASSQLAGGPGTGELFF
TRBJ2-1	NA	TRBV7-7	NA	TGTGCCAGCAGCTTGCATAGCTCCTACAATGAGCAGTTCTTC	CASSLHSSYNEQFF
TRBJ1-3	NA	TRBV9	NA	TGTGCCAGCAGCGTAAGCGGACAGTTCTCTGGAAACACCATATATTTT	CASSVSGQFSGNTIYF
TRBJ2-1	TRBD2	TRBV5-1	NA	TGCGCCAGCAGCCCCGGGACTAGAGCGCGCAATGAGCAGTTCTTC	CASSPGTRARNEQFF
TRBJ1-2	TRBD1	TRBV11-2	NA	TGTGCCAGCAGCTCAAGGACAGGGGGCGGCAACTATGGCTACACCTTC	CASSSRTGGGNYGYTF
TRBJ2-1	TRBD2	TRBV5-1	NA	TGCGCCAGCAGCTTGGCAGGACTAGCGGCGAATGAGCAGTTCTTC	CASSLAGLAANEQFF
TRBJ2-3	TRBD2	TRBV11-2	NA	TGTGCCAGCAGCTTAGCCCTAGCGGGAGCCCCCACAGATACGCAGTATTTT	CASSLALAGAPTDTQYF
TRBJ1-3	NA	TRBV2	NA	TGTGCCAGCACCCAGGGAAAGGGGAGGCGAAACACCATATATTTT	CASTQGKGRRNTIYF
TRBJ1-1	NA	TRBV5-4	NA	TGTGCCAGCAGCTTGGCCGGGGGGTTGATTGGCACTGAAGCTTTCTTT	CASSLAGGLIGTEAFF
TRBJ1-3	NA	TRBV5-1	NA	TGCGCCAGCAGCTTGGTACGGGGTTTGCACTCTGGAAACACCATATATTTT	CASSLVRGLHSGNTIYF
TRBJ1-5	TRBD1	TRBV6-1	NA	TGTGCCAGCAGTGATGACAGGGGCAATCAGCCCCAGCATTTT	CASSDDRGNQPQHF
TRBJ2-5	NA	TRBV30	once	TGTGCCTGGAGTGTGGGGGGGGGCCCACAAGAGACCCAGTACTTC	CAWSVGGGPQETQYF
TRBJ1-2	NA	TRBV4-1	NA	TGCGCCAGCAGCCAAGGTACAGGCCCGTGGCTTTATGGCTACACCTTC	CASSQGTGPWLYGYTF
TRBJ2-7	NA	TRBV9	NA	TGTGCCAGCAGCGCCCGCTCATACACCTACGAGCAGTACTTC	CASSARSYTYEQYF
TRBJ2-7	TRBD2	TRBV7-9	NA	TGTGCCAGCAGCTCGACTAGCGGGAGGTCTGAGTTGGTGGAGCAGTACTTC	CASSSTSGRSELVEQYF
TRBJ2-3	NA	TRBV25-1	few	TGTGCCAGCAGTAAACAGGGGGGGGCAGATACGCAGTATTTT	CASSKQGGADTQYF
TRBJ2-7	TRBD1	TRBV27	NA	TGTGCCAGCAGTTTATCAGGGGGCGGAGGCGAGCAGTACTTC	CASSLSGGGGEQYF
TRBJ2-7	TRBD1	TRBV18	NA	TGTGCCAGCTCACCGCCGACAGGGGGCCACCTTTCCTACGAGCAGTACTTC	CASSPPTGGHLSYEQYF
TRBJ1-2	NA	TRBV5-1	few	TGCGCCAGCAGCAGTTTGCGGCAGGGCTATGGCTACACCTTC	CASSSLRQGYGYTF
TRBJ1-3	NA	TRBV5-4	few	TGTGCCAGCAGCTTGGCCGAGACAGGCCGAAACACCATATATTTT	CASSLAETGRNTIYF
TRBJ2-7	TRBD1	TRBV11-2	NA	TGTGCCAGCAGTAAATACAGGGGATCTTTCTACGAGCAGTACTTC	CASSKYRGSFYEQYF
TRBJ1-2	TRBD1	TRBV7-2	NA	TGTGCCAGCAGCTTAGCCCGGACAGGGGGCAACTATGGCTACACCTTC	CASSLARTGGNYGYTF
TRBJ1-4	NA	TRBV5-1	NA	TGCGCCAGCAGCTTGGATAGAGGGATTGTTGGGGAAAAACTGTTTTTT	CASSLDRGIVGEKLFF
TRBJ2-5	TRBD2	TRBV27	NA	TGTGCCAGCAGTTTAGATGCGGGAGGGCCTAAGAAGACCCAGTACTTC	CASSLDAGGPKKTQYF
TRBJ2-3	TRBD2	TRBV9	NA	TGTGCCAGCAGCGTAGGAGGAGCGGGAGGGCCTACAGATACGCAGTATTTT	CASSVGGAGGPTDTQYF
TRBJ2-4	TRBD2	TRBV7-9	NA	TGTGCCAGCAGCCCTAGGCTAGCGGGGGCAGCCAAAAACATTCAGTACTTC	CASSPRLAGAAKNIQYF
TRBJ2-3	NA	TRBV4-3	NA	TGCGCCAGCAGCCAAGGGGACTCTAGGCCCACAGATACGCAGTATTTT	CASSQGDSRPTDTQYF
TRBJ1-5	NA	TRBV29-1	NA	TGCAGCGTTGAGCCTCTGACAGATCAGCCCCAGCATTTT	CSVEPLTDQPQHF